The TCR beta chain described here comes from a study of T cell changes during pregnancy in multiple sclerosis. The data were produced by immunoSEQ multiplex PCR, yet TCRdb's version contains in-frame clones alone and is incomplete. The data hold 100,000 to 140,000 clones, with just under 95% observed a single time. Germline V gene data show CDR1 as LGHNA and CDR2 as YNFKEQ. Trimming took off 1 base at V and 5 bases at J, with 11 bases between the two ends. The CDR3 totals 14 residues. This chain joins TRBV4-2 and TRBJ1-1; D not resolved. The clonotype comes from a female donor in good health, enrolled as a control in a pregnancy study. The sample consisted of peripheral blood, taken in the third trimester of pregnancy. The CDR3 reads CASSQATGGTEAFF. CDR3 sequence (DNA): TGTGCCAGCAGCCAAGCCACCGGCGGGACTGAAGCTTTCTTT.